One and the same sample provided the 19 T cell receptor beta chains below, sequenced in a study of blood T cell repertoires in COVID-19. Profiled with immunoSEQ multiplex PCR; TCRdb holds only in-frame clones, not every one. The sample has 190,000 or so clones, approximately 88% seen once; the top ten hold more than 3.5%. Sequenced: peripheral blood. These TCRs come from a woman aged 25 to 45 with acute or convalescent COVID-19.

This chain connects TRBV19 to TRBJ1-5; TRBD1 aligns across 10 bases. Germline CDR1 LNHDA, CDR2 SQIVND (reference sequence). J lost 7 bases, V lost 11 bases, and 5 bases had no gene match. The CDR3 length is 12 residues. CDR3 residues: CAGGQGEQPQHF. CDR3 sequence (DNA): TGTGCCGGAGGACAGGGGGAGCAGCCCCAGCATTTT.

For the CDR3, the DNA is TGTGCCAGCAGCCAGCTAGCGGGAGGGCCGAGCACCGGGGAGCTGTTTTTT. Residues: CASSQLAGGPSTGELFF. The rearrangement joins TRBV3-1 (or the pseudogene TRBV3-2) to TRBJ2-2, with 12 nucleotides matching TRBD2. CDR3 size: 17 residues. V was pared by 3 bases and J by 4 bases, with 6 bases of the junction left unmatched. Germline CDR1 is LGHDT and CDR2 is YNNKEL (reference sequence).

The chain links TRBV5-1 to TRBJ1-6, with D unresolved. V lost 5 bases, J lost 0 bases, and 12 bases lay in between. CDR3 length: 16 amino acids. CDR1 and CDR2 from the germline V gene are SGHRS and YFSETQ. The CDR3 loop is CASSPDTGSYNSPLHF. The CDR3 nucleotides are TGCGCCAGCAGTCCTGATACGGGCTCCTATAATTCACCCCTCCACTTT.

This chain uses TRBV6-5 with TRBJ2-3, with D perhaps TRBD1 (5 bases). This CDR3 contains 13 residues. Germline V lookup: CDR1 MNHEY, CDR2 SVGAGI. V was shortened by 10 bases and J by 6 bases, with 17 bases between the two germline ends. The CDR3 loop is CATSTPTGDTQYF. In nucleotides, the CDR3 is TGTGCCACTTCCACCCCCACAGGCGATACGCAGTATTTT.

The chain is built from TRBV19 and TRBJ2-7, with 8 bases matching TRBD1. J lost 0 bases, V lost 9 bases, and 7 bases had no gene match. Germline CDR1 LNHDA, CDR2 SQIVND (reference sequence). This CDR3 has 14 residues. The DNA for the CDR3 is TGTGCCAGCTCCCCGGGACAGGACTCCTACGAGCAGTACTTC. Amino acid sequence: CASSPGQDSYEQYF.

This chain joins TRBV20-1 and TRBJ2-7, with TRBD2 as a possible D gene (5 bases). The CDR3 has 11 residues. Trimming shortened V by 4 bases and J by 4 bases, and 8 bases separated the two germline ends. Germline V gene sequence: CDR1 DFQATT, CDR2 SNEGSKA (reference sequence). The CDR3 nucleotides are TGCAGTGCTACCCGAGGGTACGAGCAGTACTTC. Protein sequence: CSATRGYEQYF.

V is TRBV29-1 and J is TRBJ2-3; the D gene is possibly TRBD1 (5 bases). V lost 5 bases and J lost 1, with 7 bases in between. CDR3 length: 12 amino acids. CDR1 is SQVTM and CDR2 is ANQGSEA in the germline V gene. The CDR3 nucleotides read TGCAGCGTTCCCAGGGGCACAGATACGCAGTATTTT. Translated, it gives CSVPRGTDTQYF.

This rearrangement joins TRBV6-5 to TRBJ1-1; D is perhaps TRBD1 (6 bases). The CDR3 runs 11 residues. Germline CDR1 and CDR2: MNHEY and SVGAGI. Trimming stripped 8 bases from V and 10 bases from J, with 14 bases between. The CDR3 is CASSQGQGAFF. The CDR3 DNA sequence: TGTGCCAGCTCCCAGGGACAAGGAGCTTTCTTT.

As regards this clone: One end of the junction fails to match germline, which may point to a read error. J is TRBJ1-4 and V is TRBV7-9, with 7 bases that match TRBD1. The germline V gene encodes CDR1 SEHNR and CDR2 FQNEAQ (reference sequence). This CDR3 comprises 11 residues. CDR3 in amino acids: CASGNNGQAIF. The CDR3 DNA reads TGTGCCAGCGGCAATAACGGACAGGCGATTTTT.

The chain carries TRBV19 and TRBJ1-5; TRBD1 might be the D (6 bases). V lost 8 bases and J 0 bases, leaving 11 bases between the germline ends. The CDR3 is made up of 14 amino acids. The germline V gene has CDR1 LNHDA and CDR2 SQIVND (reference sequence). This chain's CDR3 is CASLQGYSNQPQHF. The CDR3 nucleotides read TGTGCCAGTCTACAGGGTTATAGCAATCAGCCCCAGCATTTT.

CDR3 sequence reads: CASSRPAGAGYTF. CDR3 DNA sequence: TGTGCCAGCTCACGTCCCGCCGGAGCTGGCTACACCTTC. This chain uses TRBV18 with TRBJ1-2; no reliable D call. The CDR3 contains 13 residues. Germline lookup yields CDR1 KGHSH and CDR2 LQKENI. The germline V and J ends were trimmed by 4 bases and 7 bases, with 13 bases remaining between them.

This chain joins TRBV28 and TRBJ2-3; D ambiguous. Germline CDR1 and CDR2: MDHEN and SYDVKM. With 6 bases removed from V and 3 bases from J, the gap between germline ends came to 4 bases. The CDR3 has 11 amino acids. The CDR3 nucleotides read TGTGCCAGCAGCCGTACAGATACGCAGTATTTT. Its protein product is CASSRTDTQYF.

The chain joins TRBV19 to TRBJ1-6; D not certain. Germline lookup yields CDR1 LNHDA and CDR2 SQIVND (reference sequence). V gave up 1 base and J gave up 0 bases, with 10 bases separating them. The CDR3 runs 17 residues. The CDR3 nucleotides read TGTGCCAGTAGTATAGCCCTGCGGGGCTCCTATAATTCACCCCTCCACTTT. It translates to CASSIALRGSYNSPLHF. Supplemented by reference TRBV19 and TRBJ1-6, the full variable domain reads DGGITQSPKYLFRKEGQNVTLSCEQNLNHDAMYWYRQDPGQGLRLIYYSQIVNDFQKGDIAEGYSVSREKKESFPLTVTSAQKNPTAFYLCASSIALRGSYNSPLHFGNGTRLTVT.

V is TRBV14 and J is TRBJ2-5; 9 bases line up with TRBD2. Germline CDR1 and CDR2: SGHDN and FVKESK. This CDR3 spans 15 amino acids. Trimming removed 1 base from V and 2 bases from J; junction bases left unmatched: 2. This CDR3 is CASSQGLAEQETQYF. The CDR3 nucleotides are TGTGCCAGCAGCCAAGGACTAGCGGAACAAGAGACCCAGTACTTC.

The CDR3 loop reads CASTRGTVDTQYF. The CDR3 bases are TGTGCCAGCACTAGGGGAACGGTAGATACGCAGTATTTT. This chain joins TRBV28 and TRBJ2-3; weak D call: TRBD1 (5 bases). CDR1 is MDHEN and CDR2 is SYDVKM in the germline V gene. V was trimmed by 7 bases and J by 5 bases, leaving 13 bases between them. CDR3 length: 13 amino acids.

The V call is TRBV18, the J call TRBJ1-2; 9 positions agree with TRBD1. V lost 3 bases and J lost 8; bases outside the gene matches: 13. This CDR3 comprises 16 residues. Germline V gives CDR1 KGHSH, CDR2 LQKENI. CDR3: CASSPEAGQGVWGYTF. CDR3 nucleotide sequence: TGTGCCAGCTCACCTGAAGCGGGACAGGGCGTTTGGGGCTACACCTTC.

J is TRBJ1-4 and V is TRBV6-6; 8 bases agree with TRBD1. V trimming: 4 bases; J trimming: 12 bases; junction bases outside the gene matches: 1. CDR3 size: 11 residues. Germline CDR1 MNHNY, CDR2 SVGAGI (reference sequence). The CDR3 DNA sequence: TGTGCCAGCAGTTGGGGACAGGAACTGTTTTTT. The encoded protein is CASSWGQELFF.

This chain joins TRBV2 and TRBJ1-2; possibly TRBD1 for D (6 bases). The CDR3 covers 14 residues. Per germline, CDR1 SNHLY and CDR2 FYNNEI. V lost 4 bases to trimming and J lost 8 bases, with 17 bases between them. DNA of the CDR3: TGTGCCAGCAGTGCGGACAGCACAGCAGGGGGCTACACCTTC. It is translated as CASSADSTAGGYTF.

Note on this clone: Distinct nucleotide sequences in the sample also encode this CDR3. The chain's CDR3 is CASSLGTGYGYTF. CDR3 nucleotides: TGCGCCAGCAGCTTGGGGACAGGCTATGGCTACACCTTC. This chain joins TRBV5-1 and TRBJ1-2; 7 bases agree with TRBD1. The CDR3 spans 13 residues. Trimming took 0 bases from V and 4 from J; bases not matched to a gene: 0. Germline V gene sequence: CDR1 SGHRS, CDR2 YFSETQ.